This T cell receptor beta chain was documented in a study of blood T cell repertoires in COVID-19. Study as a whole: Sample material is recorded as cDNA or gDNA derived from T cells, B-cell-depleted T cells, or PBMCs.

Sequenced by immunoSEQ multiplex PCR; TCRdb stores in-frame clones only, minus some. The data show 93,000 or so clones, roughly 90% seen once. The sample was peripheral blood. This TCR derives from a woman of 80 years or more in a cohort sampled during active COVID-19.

As DNA, the CDR3 is TGTGCCAGCAGGCCGGGGGGACTGAACTATGGCTACACCTTC. Its protein product is CASRPGGLNYGYTF. The rearrangement uses TRBV2 and TRBJ1-2, with D perhaps matching TRBD1 (5 bases). Germline-derived CDR1 and CDR2 are SNHLY and FYNNEI. This CDR3 comprises 14 residues. V was shortened by 6 bases and J by 2 bases, with 13 bases between the two germline ends.